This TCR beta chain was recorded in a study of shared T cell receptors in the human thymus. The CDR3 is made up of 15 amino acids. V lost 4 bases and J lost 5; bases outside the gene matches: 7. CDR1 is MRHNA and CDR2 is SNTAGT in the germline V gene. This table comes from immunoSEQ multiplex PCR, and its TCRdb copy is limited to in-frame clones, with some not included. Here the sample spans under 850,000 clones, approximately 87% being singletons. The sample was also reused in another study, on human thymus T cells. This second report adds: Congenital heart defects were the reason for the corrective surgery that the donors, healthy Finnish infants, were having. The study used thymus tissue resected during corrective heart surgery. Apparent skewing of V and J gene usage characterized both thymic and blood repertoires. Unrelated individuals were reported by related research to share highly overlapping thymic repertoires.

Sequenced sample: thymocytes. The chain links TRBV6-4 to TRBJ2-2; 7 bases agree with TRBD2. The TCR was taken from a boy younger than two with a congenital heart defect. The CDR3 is CASSVRGKSTGELFF. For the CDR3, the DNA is TGTGCCAGCAGTGTGCGGGGGAAAAGTACCGGGGAGCTGTTTTTT.